Shown below are 30 T cell receptor beta chains from a single sample sequenced in a study of T-cell memory formation after mild COVID-19. One entry per CDR3 protein results from TCRdb running MiXCR on the 5' RACE reads. The sample holds about 170,000 distinct CDR3 sequences, roughly 13% seen once. Sequenced input: PBMCs or a T cell subset sorted from them (not recorded which). The receptor source for this set is a man between 18 and 35 years old who had mild COVID-19 (a few samples of this study predate the infection). Cell type and time point are not known.

The chain couples TRBV28 to TRBJ1-5; the match to TRBD1 covers 7 bases. The germline gives CDR1 MDHEN, CDR2 SYDVKM. After removal of 7 bases from V and 4 bases from J, the junction contained 10 bases not matched to a gene. The CDR3 length is 15 residues. DNA for the CDR3: TGTGCCAGCACCCAGACAGGGCGAGTTAATCAGCCCCAGCATTTT. It codes for CASTQTGRVNQPQHF.

The chain combines TRBV20-1 with TRBJ1-4; the D is unclear. Germline loops: CDR1 DFQATT, CDR2 SNEGSKA (reference sequence). The CDR3 spans 16 residues. The V and J ends lost 6 bases and 7 bases respectively, with 24 bases between them. In DNA, the CDR3 is TGCAGTGCGCCCACCCGCCCGGGAGGAGCCGGTGAAAAACTGTTTTTT. This translates into CSAPTRPGGAGEKLFF.

This clonotype has only a few counts. The chain has TRBV6-4 and TRBJ2-2, with D maybe TRBD2 (5 bases). CDR3 length: 13 residues. V lost 8 bases and J lost 3, with 10 bases in between. CDR1 MRHNA and CDR2 SNTAGT come from the germline V gene. This CDR3 is CASGSGDTGELFF. DNA for the CDR3: TGTGCCAGCGGATCCGGGGACACCGGGGAGCTGTTTTTT.

CDR3 residues: CASSPGSNNEQFF. The CDR3 DNA reads TGTGCCAGCAGCCCCGGGTCAAACAATGAGCAGTTCTTC. The genes are TRBV7-3 and TRBJ2-1; D ambiguous. V was pared by 5 bases and J by 5 bases, with 10 bases between. Per the germline V gene, CDR1 is SGHTA and CDR2 is FQGTGA. The CDR3 has 13 residues.

V and J are TRBV28 and TRBJ1-1; D not certain. With 3 bases removed from V and 1 base from J, the gap between germline ends came to 3 bases. Germline V gene data show CDR1 as MDHEN and CDR2 as SYDVKM. The CDR3 is 12 amino acids. CDR3 nucleotide sequence: TGTGCCAGCAGTTTGACGAACACTGAAGCTTTCTTT. Amino acids: CASSLTNTEAFF.

This clonotype was counted a few times. V and J are TRBV4-1 and TRBJ1-4; tentative D call: TRBD1 (5 bases). This CDR3 is built from 16 residues. Per germline, CDR1 MGHRA and CDR2 YSYEKL. Deletions cut 4 bases from V and 10 bases from J, with 22 bases between. The CDR3 here is CASSPDLGATGGKLFF. The CDR3 DNA is TGCGCCAGCAGCCCGGACCTCGGGGCTACCGGAGGAAAACTGTTTTTT.

The rearrangement uses TRBV2 and TRBJ2-2; 7 bases align to TRBD2. V was clipped by 8 bases and J by 6 bases; unmatched bases: 12. CDR1 is SNHLY, CDR2 FYNNEI, per germline. This CDR3 contains 15 residues. The CDR3 bases are TGTGCCAGCGGCAAAAGGGCGGGGGACCCCGGGGAGCTGTTTTTT. Translation: CASGKRAGDPGELFF. Based on the CDR3 plus reference TRBV2 and TRBJ2-2, the full variable domain is EPEVTQTPSHQVTQMGQEVILRCVPISNHLYFYWYRQILGQKVEFLVSFYNNEISEKSEIFDDQFSVERPDGSNFTLKIRSTKLEDSAMYFCASGKRAGDPGELFFGEGSRLTVL.

This chain uses TRBV7-2 with TRBJ1-6; TRBD1 matches at 8 bases. This CDR3 has 15 amino acids. Germline lookup yields CDR1 SGHTA and CDR2 FQGNSA. Trimming removed 0 bases from V and 10 bases from J; junction bases left unmatched: 5. CDR3 loop: CASSLAETGVSPLHF. In DNA, the CDR3 is TGTGCCAGCAGCTTAGCGGAGACAGGGGTGTCACCCCTCCACTTT.

This clonotype was seen more than once but under ten times. The chain employs TRBV28 and TRBJ1-2, with D possibly being TRBD1 (6 bases). This CDR3 spans 14 amino acids. V lost 2 bases to trimming and J lost 4 bases, with 11 bases between them. Germline CDR1 and CDR2: MDHEN and SYDVKM. CDR3 region: CASSLTGSGYGYTF. CDR3 bases: TGTGCCAGCAGTTTAACAGGGTCTGGCTATGGCTACACCTTC.

This clonotype was counted between two and nine times. This chain connects TRBV5-1 to TRBJ2-5; the match to TRBD2 covers 8 bases. Germline assignment: CDR1 SGHRS and CDR2 YFSETQ. Trimming at V came to 4 bases and at J to 5 bases, leaving 4 bases not matched to a gene. The CDR3 covers 13 residues. In DNA, the CDR3 is TGCGCCAGCAGCCCCCGGGAGGGCGAGACCCAGTACTTC. Translation: CASSPREGETQYF.

This sequence joins TRBV6-6 and TRBJ1-2; a weak D match, TRBD1 (6 bases). Deletions cut 6 bases from V and 6 bases from J, with 20 bases between. The CDR3 length is 15 residues. Germline CDR1 MNHNY, CDR2 SVGAGI (reference sequence). The CDR3 loop reads CASRAPGGRVDGYTF. CDR3 coding DNA: TGTGCCAGCAGAGCCCCTGGGGGGCGGGTCGATGGCTACACCTTC.

This clonotype has more than one count but fewer than ten. This chain connects TRBV20-1 to TRBJ2-7, with 8 bases matching TRBD2. The CDR3 covers 13 residues. The germline gives CDR1 DFQATT, CDR2 SNEGSKA (reference sequence). After removal of 5 bases from V and 3 bases from J, the junction contained 6 bases not matched to a gene. The CDR3 protein is CSAAAGGIYEQYV. For the CDR3, the DNA is TGCAGTGCTGCGGCGGGGGGAATCTACGAGCAGTACGTC.

This clonotype was found a few times. This sequence joins TRBV5-5 and TRBJ1-2; D is possibly TRBD1 (6 bases). The V end lost 1 base, the J end lost 0 bases, and 10 bases lay between the germline ends. Looked up from germline, CDR1 is SGHKS and CDR2 is YYEKEE (reference sequence). CDR3 length: 15 amino acids. CDR3 in DNA: TGTGCCAGCAGCTTGATGGCAGGGGCTAACTATGGCTACACCTTC. Translation: CASSLMAGANYGYTF.

Ten or more counts support this clonotype. The chain couples TRBV5-1 to TRBJ1-1, with a weak D call TRBD1 (6 bases). CDR3 length: 14 amino acids. Trimming took off 4 bases at V and 1 base at J, with 11 bases between the two ends. Germline V gives CDR1 SGHRS, CDR2 YFSETQ. This chain's CDR3 is CASSQQGPNTEAFF. DNA for the CDR3: TGCGCCAGCAGCCAACAGGGACCGAACACTGAAGCTTTCTTT.

The chain carries TRBV6-5 and TRBJ1-2, with 7 bases matching TRBD1. Germline V gene lookup returns CDR1 MNHEY and CDR2 SVGAGI. CDR3 length: 13 residues. Trimming at V came to 6 bases and at J to 14 bases, leaving 15 bases not matched to a gene. CDR3: CASRDTGRNRGTF. The CDR3, as DNA: TGTGCCAGCAGGGATACCGGAAGAAACAGGGGTACCTTC.

This clonotype was recorded a few times. This chain uses TRBV6-2 or TRBV6-3 with TRBJ1-1; D remains unclear. The V end lost 0 bases, the J end lost 2 bases, and 7 bases lay between the germline ends. Germline values: CDR1 MNHEY, CDR2 SVGEGT. The CDR3 has 14 amino acids. CDR3 nucleotide sequence: TGTGCCAGCAGTTACTCGGGTTATAACACTGAAGCTTTCTTT. It translates to CASSYSGYNTEAFF.

This clonotype was seen more than once but under ten times. This chain joins TRBV4-1 and TRBJ2-5, with TRBD2 matching 13 bases. Germline CDR1 reads MGHRA; CDR2 reads YSYEKL. The CDR3 has 17 amino acids. Unmatched junction bases numbered 3, after V lost 0 bases and J lost 2 bases. The CDR3 here is CASSQEWTSGGQETQYF. The CDR3 DNA is TGCGCCAGCAGCCAAGAATGGACTAGCGGGGGTCAAGAGACCCAGTACTTC.

This chain connects TRBV7-9 to TRBJ2-5; TRBD2 agrees at 8 bases. J was trimmed by 7 bases and V by 1 base; bases with no gene match: 5. Germline CDR1 SEHNR, CDR2 FQNEAQ (reference sequence). The CDR3 is 14 residues long. The CDR3 DNA reads TGTGCCAGCAGCTTAGGGACTAGCCTGGGGACCCAGTACTTC. This gives the protein CASSLGTSLGTQYF. Full variable domain (remainder filled in from reference TRBV7-9 and TRBJ2-5): DTGVSQNPRHKITKRGQNVTFRCDPISEHNRLYWYRQTLGQGPEFLTYFQNEAQLEKSRLLSDRFSAERPKGSFSTLEIQRTEQGDSAMYLCASSLGTSLGTQYFGPGTRLLVL.

By share, this clonotype ranks as medium-sized. The rearrangement uses TRBV7-2 and TRBJ1-6; D might be TRBD1 (5 bases). Germline CDR1 SGHTA, CDR2 FQGNSA. V was clipped by 5 bases and J by 5 bases, with 13 bases between them. The CDR3 extends over 15 amino acids. The CDR3 DNA sequence: TGTGCCAGCAGCCGATCTGGGACGGATAATTCACCCCTCCACTTT. Amino acids: CASSRSGTDNSPLHF.

This clonotype was seen only a few times. The chain is built from TRBV12-3 or TRBV12-4 and TRBJ2-5; perhaps TRBD1 as D (6 bases). With 2 bases removed from V and 2 bases from J, the gap between germline ends came to 12 bases. The CDR3 has 15 amino acids. CDR3 sequence (DNA): TGTGCCAGCAGTTTATCCGGGACACCTCAAGAGACCCAGTACTTC. It translates to CASSLSGTPQETQYF.

The chain employs TRBV4-1 and TRBJ1-5, with no clear D. V dropped 0 bases and J dropped 2 bases, with 8 bases sitting between them. Germline CDR1 reads MGHRA; CDR2 reads YSYEKL. This CDR3 has 15 amino acids. This CDR3 is CASSQDGWGNQPQHF. CDR3 sequence (DNA): TGCGCCAGCAGCCAAGATGGGTGGGGCAATCAGCCCCAGCATTTT.

This clonotype was counted only a few times. The chain recombines TRBV29-1 with TRBJ2-7; D gene uncertain. Germline loops: CDR1 SQVTM, CDR2 ANQGSEA. Trimming removed 6 bases at V and 1 base at J, with 13 bases between. The CDR3 is made up of 13 amino acids. The chain's CDR3 is CSVALTKSYEQYF. The CDR3 region has the DNA TGCAGCGTCGCCTTGACGAAGTCCTACGAGCAGTACTTC.

Note on this clonotype: Sequence at one end of the junction differs from germline and may be a read error. The rearrangement links TRBV27 to TRBJ1-4, with D perhaps matching TRBD1 (5 bases). This CDR3 comprises 15 residues. Per the germline V gene, CDR1 is MNHEY and CDR2 is SMNVEV (reference sequence). This chain's CDR3 is CASRPIQGIGEKLIF. The CDR3 DNA follows: TGTGCCAGCAGACCGATCCAGGGAATCGGTGAAAAACTGATTTTT.

V usage is TRBV27 and J usage is TRBJ2-3; D is possibly TRBD1 (7 bases). V was clipped by 8 bases and J by 7 bases, with 19 bases between them. Germline values: CDR1 MNHEY, CDR2 SMNVEV (reference sequence). This CDR3 has 14 residues. CDR3 sequence: CASVGQGDLNTQYF. The CDR3 nucleotides are TGTGCCAGCGTCGGGCAGGGGGACTTGAATACGCAGTATTTT.

This clonotype was detected a few times. V gene TRBV21-1 combines with J gene TRBJ1-2; whether TRBD1, the table's D call, matches the DNA was not checked. TRBV21-1 is flagged as a pseudogene. CDR3 length: 16 residues. CDR3: CASSKSVQGVIFGYTF. The CDR3 DNA follows: TGTGCCAGCAGCAAATCGGTACAGGGGGTAATTTTTGGCTACACCTTC.

The chain combines TRBV7-9 with TRBJ2-5; 9 positions match TRBD2. V trimming: 3 bases; J trimming: 1 base; junction bases outside the gene matches: 3. This CDR3 is 15 amino acids long. Germline V gene sequence: CDR1 SEHNR, CDR2 FQNEAQ (reference sequence). CDR3 in DNA: TGTGCCAGCAGCTTGGGACTAGCCGTCCAAGAGACCCAGTACTTC. This codes for CASSLGLAVQETQYF.

In this sample, this clonotype turned up a few times. The J gene is TRBJ1-1, the V gene TRBV5-6; maybe TRBD1 (5 bases). The CDR3 length is 15 residues. Germline V gene lookup returns CDR1 SGHDT and CDR2 YYEEEE. V was pared by 3 bases and J by 5 bases, with 17 bases between. The CDR3 nucleotides are TGTGCCAGCAGCTGGTGGGCAGGGAGTGGTACTGAAGCTTTCTTT. As protein: CASSWWAGSGTEAFF.

The V and J genes are TRBV7-6 and TRBJ1-1; no firm D call. The length of the CDR3 is 15 residues. V shed 5 bases and J shed 4 bases, with 17 bases lying between them. Germline CDR1 is SGHVS and CDR2 is FNYEAQ. The CDR3 loop reads CASSTLSPSGTEAFF. CDR3 bases: TGTGCCAGCAGCACCCTGTCCCCTTCGGGCACTGAAGCTTTCTTT.

This clonotype was seen more than once but under ten times. The gene calls are TRBV5-1 and TRBJ2-7; 7 bases align to TRBD1. Germline values: CDR1 SGHRS, CDR2 YFSETQ. The CDR3 spans 19 residues. V was pared by 0 bases and J by 4 bases, with 19 bases of the junction left unmatched. The CDR3 is CASSLAPLTSTGIMYEQYV. CDR3 nucleotides: TGCGCCAGCAGCTTGGCCCCCCTCACATCGACAGGGATTATGTACGAGCAGTACGTC.

This clonotype was observed a few times. V and J are TRBV20-1 and TRBJ2-3; unclear D gene. This CDR3 is built from 16 residues. V lost 6 bases to trimming and J lost 0 bases, with 19 bases between them. Germline lookup yields CDR1 DFQATT and CDR2 SNEGSKA (reference sequence). The CDR3 spells CSAPRSGGASTDTQYF. In DNA form, the CDR3 reads TGCAGTGCCCCTAGGAGTGGCGGAGCTAGCACAGATACGCAGTATTTT.